This TCR beta chain was observed in a study of blood T cells in healthy people across ages. The CDR3 extends over 14 amino acids. CDR1 is DFQATT, CDR2 SNEGSKA, per germline (reference sequence). V lost 2 bases and J 1 base, leaving 12 bases between the germline ends. Every donor contributed about 10 milliliters of peripheral blood by blood draw. Each sample yielded at least 6 million isolated PBMCs. The authors ran a second PCR of 7 to 11 cycles using a sample-barcoded 5' primer and a J-beta primer mix. Each cDNA was tagged by a template-switch adaptor containing 12 random nucleotides. Using its own MiXCR run on the 5' RACE reads, TCRdb lists one record per CDR3 protein. The sample includes hundreds of thousands of distinct CDR3 sequences, 25% to 30% seen only once; the top ten take more than 15%. In its sample, this clonotype was seen a few times.

This rearrangement joins TRBV20-1 to TRBJ2-7, with D unresolved. The receptor comes from a woman aged 80 or older in good health. Sequenced input: blood. The CDR3 region has the DNA TGCAGTGCTAGACCTCTAGGGCAGTCCTACGAGCAGTACTTC. Amino acids: CSARPLGQSYEQYF.